These 19 T cell receptor beta chains came from one sample sequenced in a study of cytomegalovirus exposure and HLA in healthy donors. This PCR relied on a set of 60 Vbeta primers and 13 Jbeta primers. Using immunoSEQ multiplex PCR, the repertoire was profiled, and TCRdb retains in-frame clones only, with some absent. In the table there are roughly 190,000 clones, roughly 83% of which are singletons. The source material was PBMCs. Receptor source: a woman in her 50s in good health and CMV-seronegative.

The chain recombines TRBV7-6 with TRBJ1-5, with 9 bases matching TRBD1. The germline V gene encodes CDR1 SGHVS and CDR2 FNYEAQ. The CDR3 consists of 16 residues. The junction had 10 bases not matched to a gene; V was cut back by 5 bases and J by 5 bases. CDR3 protein: CASSPDRDRVDQPQHF. The CDR3 nucleotides are TGTGCCAGCAGCCCAGACCGGGACAGGGTGGATCAGCCCCAGCATTTT.

The chain combines TRBV7-3 with TRBJ2-2; D call uncertain. The V gene lost 6 bases and the J gene lost 1 base, with 6 bases spanning the gap. Germline V gene sequence: CDR1 SGHTA, CDR2 FQGTGA. The CDR3 covers 13 residues. The CDR3 DNA reads as TGTGCCAGCAGTAAAAAGAACACCGGGGAGCTGTTTTTT. Protein product: CASSKKNTGELFF.

This clone occurred a few times. The chain recombines TRBV4-3 with TRBJ2-1; D is unresolved. The CDR3 spans 12 residues. Germline CDR1 and CDR2: LGHNA and YSLEER. Trimming pared 4 bases from V and 4 bases from J, leaving 5 bases between. The CDR3 DNA follows: TGCGCCAGCAGCCCCGGGTACAATGAGCAGTTCTTC. This sequence encodes CASSPGYNEQFF.

V and J are TRBV9 and TRBJ1-1; 7 nucleotides line up with TRBD1. Germline-derived CDR1 and CDR2 are SGDLS and YYNGEE. CDR3 size: 14 residues. Trimming removed 4 bases from V and 1 base from J; junction bases left unmatched: 4. CDR3 sequence: CASSRGGTNTEAFF. The CDR3 region has the DNA TGTGCCAGCAGCAGAGGGGGCACGAACACTGAAGCTTTCTTT.

The chain joins TRBV19 to TRBJ1-3; D uncertain. The CDR3 is 15 residues long. The germline V and J ends were trimmed by 2 bases and 0 bases, with 8 bases remaining between them. Germline CDR1 is LNHDA and CDR2 is SQIVND (reference sequence). The DNA of the CDR3 is TGTGCCAGTAGTATATTGGCATTCTCTGGAAACACCATATATTTT. It codes for CASSILAFSGNTIYF.

CDR3 sequence: CASSARGNTEAFF. The CDR3 coding sequence is TGTGCCAGCAGCGCCAGGGGGAACACTGAAGCTTTCTTT. The rearrangement links TRBV9 to TRBJ1-1; a weak D match, TRBD1 (6 bases). Trimming removed 3 bases from V and 1 base from J, with 7 bases in between. This CDR3 has 13 residues. CDR1 and CDR2 (germline): SGDLS, YYNGEE.

J is TRBJ2-4 and V is TRBV4-1; 10 bases line up with TRBD1. CDR1 and CDR2 (germline): MGHRA, YSYEKL. The CDR3 is made up of 16 amino acids. V was clipped by 1 base and J by 5 bases; unmatched bases: 5. Here the CDR3 reads CASSQGPTGGQNIQYF. The CDR3 region has the DNA TGCGCCAGCAGCCAAGGCCCGACAGGGGGCCAAAACATTCAGTACTTC.

V is TRBV6-5 and J is TRBJ2-4, with 7 bases that match TRBD1. J lost 5 bases, V lost 2 bases, and 3 bases had no gene match. CDR1 is MNHEY and CDR2 is SVGAGI in the germline V gene. CDR3 length: 14 amino acids. This CDR3 reads CASSYRGRENIQYF. The DNA of the CDR3 is TGTGCCAGCAGTTACAGGGGGCGGGAAAACATTCAGTACTTC.

V usage is TRBV6-4 and J usage is TRBJ1-5; D is unclear. Germline V gives CDR1 MRHNA, CDR2 SNTAGT. CDR3 size: 13 residues. Between the trimmed V and J ends, which lost 5 bases and 0 bases, there was a span of 5 bases. CDR3 sequence: CASSRSSNQPQHF. In nucleotides, the CDR3 is TGTGCCAGCAGTCGCAGTAGCAATCAGCCCCAGCATTTT.

This chain joins TRBV6-5 and TRBJ1-1; 7 bases map to TRBD1. After removal of 2 bases from V and 11 bases from J, the junction contained 5 bases not matched to a gene. There are 12 residues in the CDR3. CDR1 and CDR2 (germline): MNHEY, SVGAGI. Here the CDR3 reads CASSYPDRAAFF. The CDR3 coding sequence is TGTGCCAGCAGTTACCCCGACAGGGCGGCTTTCTTT.

The rearrangement uses TRBV2 and TRBJ2-2; D unclear. Germline V gene data show CDR1 as SNHLY and CDR2 as FYNNEI. The CDR3 contains 14 residues. V lost 6 bases and J lost 0, with 8 bases in between. CDR3 sequence: CASSRRTNTGELFF. The CDR3 coding sequence is TGTGCCAGCAGCCGGCGGACGAACACCGGGGAGCTGTTTTTT.

The chain is built from TRBV6-5 and TRBJ2-5; D call uncertain. Germline values: CDR1 MNHEY, CDR2 SVGAGI. Trimming shortened V by 6 bases and J by 4 bases, and 12 bases separated the two germline ends. The CDR3 covers 13 residues. The CDR3, as DNA: TGTGCCAGCAGCCTAGGAGTTATAGAGACCCAGTACTTC. Residues: CASSLGVIETQYF.

The gene calls are TRBV7-9 and TRBJ1-2, with D possibly matching TRBD1 (6 bases). The CDR3 extends over 14 amino acids. Germline CDR1 reads SEHNR; CDR2 reads FQNEAQ (reference sequence). V gave up 6 bases and J gave up 8 bases, with 19 bases separating them. Here the CDR3 DNA reads TGTGCCAGCAGTTCCGGCCCAGGGGCAGGGGGCTACACCTTC. This gives the protein CASSSGPGAGGYTF. Full variable domain (rest looked up from reference TRBV7-9 and TRBJ1-2): DTGVSQNPRHKITKRGQNVTFRCDPISEHNRLYWYRQTLGQGPEFLTYFQNEAQLEKSRLLSDRFSAERPKGSFSTLEIQRTEQGDSAMYLCASSSGPGAGGYTFGSGTRLTVV.

The chain joins TRBV20-1 to TRBJ2-7; D not certain. This CDR3 spans 11 amino acids. CDR1 is DFQATT and CDR2 is SNEGSKA in the germline V gene (reference sequence). The V end was cut by 5 bases, the J end by 4 bases, with 9 bases between. This CDR3 is CSAGQLYEQYF. CDR3 nucleotide sequence: TGCAGTGCTGGCCAACTATACGAGCAGTACTTC.

The chain employs TRBV6-5 and TRBJ2-7; weak D call: TRBD2 (5 bases). CDR1 MNHEY and CDR2 SVGAGI come from the germline V gene. The ends were cut back, 4 bases at V and 1 base at J, with 14 bases in the middle. The CDR3 totals 15 residues. The CDR3 spells CASSSPTSGSYEQYF. The CDR3 DNA reads TGTGCCAGCAGTTCCCCCACAAGCGGATCCTACGAGCAGTACTTC.

The rearrangement joins TRBV9 to TRBJ2-3; 9 bases match TRBD2. Germline-derived CDR1 and CDR2 are SGDLS and YYNGEE. This CDR3 is built from 17 residues. Trimming at V came to 3 bases and at J to 4 bases, leaving 12 bases not matched to a gene. CDR3 sequence: CASSGAGGGGASDTQYF. For the CDR3, the DNA is TGTGCCAGCAGCGGGGCCGGGGGCGGGGGGGCCTCAGATACGCAGTATTTT. Looking up the rest from reference TRBV9 and TRBJ2-3 gives the full variable domain: DSGVTQTPKHLITATGQRVTLRCSPRSGDLSVYWYQQSLDQGLQFLIQYYNGEERAKGNILERFSAQQFPDLHSELNLSSLELGDSALYFCASSGAGGGGASDTQYFGPGTRLTVL.

The chain links TRBV6-5 to TRBJ1-2, with TRBD1 matching over 8 bases. V gave up 1 base and J gave up 7 bases; unmatched junction bases: 2. This CDR3 has 13 residues. Germline CDR1 is MNHEY and CDR2 is SVGAGI. CDR3 sequence (DNA): TGTGCCAGCAGTTACTTGGGGACAGGTGGCTACACCTTC. Its translation is CASSYLGTGGYTF.

This chain links TRBV7-2 with TRBJ1-2; D remains unclear. The germline V gene encodes CDR1 SGHTA and CDR2 FQGNSA. The CDR3 is 14 residues long. The ends were cut back, 3 bases at V and 1 base at J, with 9 bases in the middle. CDR3 coding DNA: TGTGCCAGCAGCTTGACTTTTGATAACTATGGCTACACCTTC. This sequence encodes CASSLTFDNYGYTF.

The chain carries TRBV30 and TRBJ1-5; D call uncertain. V lost 1 base, J lost 5 bases, and 12 bases lay in between. Germline values: CDR1 GTSNPN, CDR2 SVGIG (reference sequence). CDR3 size: 14 residues. CDR3 loop: CAWSDGQQDQPQHF. Here the CDR3 DNA reads TGTGCCTGGAGTGATGGGCAGCAAGATCAGCCCCAGCATTTT. Together with reference TRBV30 and TRBJ1-5, the CDR3 gives the full variable domain: SQTIHQWPATLVQPVGSPLSLECTVEGTSNPNLYWYRQAAGRGLQLLFYSVGIGQISSEVPQNLSASRPQDRQFILSSKKLLLSDSGFYLCAWSDGQQDQPQHFGDGTRLSIL.